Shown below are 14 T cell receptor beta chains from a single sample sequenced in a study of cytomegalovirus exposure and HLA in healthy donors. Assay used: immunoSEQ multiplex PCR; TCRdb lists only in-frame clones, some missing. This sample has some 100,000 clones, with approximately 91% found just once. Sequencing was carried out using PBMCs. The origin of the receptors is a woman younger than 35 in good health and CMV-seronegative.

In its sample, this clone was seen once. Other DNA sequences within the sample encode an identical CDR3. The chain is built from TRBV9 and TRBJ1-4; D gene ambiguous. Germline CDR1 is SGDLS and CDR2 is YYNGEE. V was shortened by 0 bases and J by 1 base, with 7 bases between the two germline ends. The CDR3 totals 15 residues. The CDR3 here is CASSVGGGTNEKLFF. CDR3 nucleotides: TGTGCCAGCAGCGTAGGCGGAGGAACTAATGAAAAACTGTTTTTT.

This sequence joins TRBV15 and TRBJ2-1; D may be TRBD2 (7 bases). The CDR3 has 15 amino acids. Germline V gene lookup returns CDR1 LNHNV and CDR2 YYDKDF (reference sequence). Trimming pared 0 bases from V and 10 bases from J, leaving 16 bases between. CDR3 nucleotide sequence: TGTGCCACCAGCAGAGACGTGGAGGGGGGGCAAGAGCAGTTCTTC. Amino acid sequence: CATSRDVEGGQEQFF.

CDR3 bases: TGTGCCTGGAGCCCCGGGACAGCCGTGGGAAACACCATATATTTT. Residues: CAWSPGTAVGNTIYF. V and J are TRBV30 and TRBJ1-3; 7 bases are shared with TRBD1. The length of the CDR3 is 15 residues. Germline values: CDR1 GTSNPN, CDR2 SVGIG (reference sequence). Unmatched junction bases numbered 9, after V lost 3 bases and J lost 4 bases. Combining the CDR3 with reference TRBV30 and TRBJ1-3 gives the whole variable domain SQTIHQWPATLVQPVGSPLSLECTVEGTSNPNLYWYRQAAGRGLQLLFYSVGIGQISSEVPQNLSASRPQDRQFILSSKKLLLSDSGFYLCAWSPGTAVGNTIYFGEGSWLTVV.

The CDR3 sequence is CASSQGGPGLIIYEQYF. CDR3 DNA sequence: TGCGCCAGCAGCCAAGGGGGCCCGGGACTCATCATATACGAGCAGTACTTC. V usage is TRBV4-3 and J usage is TRBJ2-7, with D possibly being TRBD2 (6 bases). The V end was cut by 1 base, the J end by 4 bases, with 20 bases between. Per germline, CDR1 LGHNA and CDR2 YSLEER. This CDR3 spans 17 amino acids.

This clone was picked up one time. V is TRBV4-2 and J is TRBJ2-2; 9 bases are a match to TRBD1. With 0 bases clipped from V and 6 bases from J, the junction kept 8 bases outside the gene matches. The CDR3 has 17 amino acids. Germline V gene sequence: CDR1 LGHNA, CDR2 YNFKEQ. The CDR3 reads CASSQERTGGSAGELFF. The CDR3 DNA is TGTGCCAGCAGCCAAGAACGCACAGGGGGCTCGGCCGGGGAGCTGTTTTTT.

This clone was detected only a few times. CDR3 residues: CASSQEEYGEQFF. The DNA for the CDR3 is TGCGCCAGCAGCCAAGAGGAGTACGGTGAGCAGTTCTTC. The chain couples TRBV4-1 to TRBJ2-1; D is undetermined. The CDR3 contains 13 residues. V lost 0 bases and J lost 9, with 9 bases in between. Looked up from germline, CDR1 is MGHRA and CDR2 is YSYEKL.

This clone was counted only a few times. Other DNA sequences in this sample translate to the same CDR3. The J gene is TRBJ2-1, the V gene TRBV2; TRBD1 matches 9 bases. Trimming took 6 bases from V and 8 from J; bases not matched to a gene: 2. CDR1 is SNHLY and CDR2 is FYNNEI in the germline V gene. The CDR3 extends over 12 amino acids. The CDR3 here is CASRDRGDEQFF. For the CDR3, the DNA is TGTGCCAGCAGGGACAGGGGCGATGAGCAGTTCTTC. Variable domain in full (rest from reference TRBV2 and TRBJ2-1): EPEVTQTPSHQVTQMGQEVILRCVPISNHLYFYWYRQILGQKVEFLVSFYNNEISEKSEIFDDQFSVERPDGSNFTLKIRSTKLEDSAMYFCASRDRGDEQFFGPGTRLTVL.

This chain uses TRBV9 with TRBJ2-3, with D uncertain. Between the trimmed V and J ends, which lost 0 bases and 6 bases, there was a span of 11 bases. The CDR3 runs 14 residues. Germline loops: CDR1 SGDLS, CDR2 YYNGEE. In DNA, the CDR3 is TGTGCCAGCAGCGTAGGACTCCCGAGGGATACGCAGTATTTT. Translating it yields CASSVGLPRDTQYF.

The CDR3: CASSLAWSNEQFF. CDR3 bases: TGTGCCAGCAGCTTAGCCTGGAGTAATGAGCAGTTCTTC. The rearrangement uses TRBV7-6 and TRBJ2-1; no clear D gene. V was shortened by 0 bases and J by 7 bases, with 7 bases between the two germline ends. CDR3 length: 13 amino acids. Germline V gene data show CDR1 as SGHVS and CDR2 as FNYEAQ.

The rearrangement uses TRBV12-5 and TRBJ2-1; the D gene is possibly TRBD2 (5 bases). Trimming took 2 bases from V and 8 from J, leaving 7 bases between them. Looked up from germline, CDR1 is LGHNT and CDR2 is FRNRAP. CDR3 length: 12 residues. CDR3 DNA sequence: TGTGCTAGTGGTTTGATCGGGGATGAGCAGTTCTTC. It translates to CASGLIGDEQFF.

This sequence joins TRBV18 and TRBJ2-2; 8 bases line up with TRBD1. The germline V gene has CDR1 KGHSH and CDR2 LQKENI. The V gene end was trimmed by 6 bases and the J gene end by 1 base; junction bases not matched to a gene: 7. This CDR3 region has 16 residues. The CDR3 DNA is TGTGCCAGCTCCCCCCGACAGGGGCGGAACACCGGGGAGCTGTTTTTT. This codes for CASSPRQGRNTGELFF.

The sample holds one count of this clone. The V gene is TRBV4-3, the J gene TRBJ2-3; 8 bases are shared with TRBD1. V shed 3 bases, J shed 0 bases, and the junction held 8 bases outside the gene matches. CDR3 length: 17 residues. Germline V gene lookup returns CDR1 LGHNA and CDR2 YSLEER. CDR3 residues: CASSHGTGRTSTDTQYF. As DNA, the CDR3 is TGCGCCAGCAGCCACGGGACAGGACGAACTAGCACAGATACGCAGTATTTT.

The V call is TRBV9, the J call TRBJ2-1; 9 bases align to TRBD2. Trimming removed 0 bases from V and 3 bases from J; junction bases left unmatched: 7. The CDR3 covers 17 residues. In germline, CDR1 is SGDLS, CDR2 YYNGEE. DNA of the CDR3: TGTGCCAGCAGCGTAGGGGTAGCGGGGGTGATCTACAATGAGCAGTTCTTC. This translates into CASSVGVAGVIYNEQFF.

The CDR3 nucleotides are TGCGCCAGCAGCCAATCAGTGGTCGGGGTTAATGAAAAACTGTTTTTT. As protein: CASSQSVVGVNEKLFF. J is TRBJ1-4 and V is TRBV4-1, with no clear D. The V end lost 2 bases, the J end lost 4 bases, and 14 bases lay between the germline ends. CDR3 length: 16 residues. Germline V gives CDR1 MGHRA, CDR2 YSYEKL.